This TCR beta chain was identified in a study of blood T cell repertoires in COVID-19. Study background: The study drew acute and convalescent COVID-19 samples from the United States, Italy and Spain. PBMCs, B-cell-depleted T cells, or T cells were the source of the cDNA or gDNA that made up the material.

Between the trimmed V and J ends, which lost 7 bases and 7 bases, there was a span of 24 bases. The CDR3 is made up of 16 amino acids. Patients of the Seattle cohort, enrolled during active infection, were followed longitudinally. As processed by the authors: Reference gene primer amplification in the assay estimated nucleated cell counts. Clones were read by immunoSEQ multiplex PCR, and TCRdb kept only the in-frame ones, dropping some. D and trimming were read from the DNA, whereas the V and J calls and clone size are those reported in that table. The data hold approximately 97,000 clones, with about 90% observed a single time.

This TCR was recovered from a woman between 50 and 59 years old with COVID-19, enrolled during active disease. The chain couples TRBV5-3 to TRBJ1-5; tentative D call: TRBD1 (6 bases). TRBV5-3 is an open reading frame, and its role is uncertain. The sample comprised peripheral blood. The CDR3 DNA sequence: TGTGCCAGACGGCAGCGGTCAACAGGGAAGGAGCAGCCCCAGCATTTT. It encodes CARRQRSTGKEQPQHF.